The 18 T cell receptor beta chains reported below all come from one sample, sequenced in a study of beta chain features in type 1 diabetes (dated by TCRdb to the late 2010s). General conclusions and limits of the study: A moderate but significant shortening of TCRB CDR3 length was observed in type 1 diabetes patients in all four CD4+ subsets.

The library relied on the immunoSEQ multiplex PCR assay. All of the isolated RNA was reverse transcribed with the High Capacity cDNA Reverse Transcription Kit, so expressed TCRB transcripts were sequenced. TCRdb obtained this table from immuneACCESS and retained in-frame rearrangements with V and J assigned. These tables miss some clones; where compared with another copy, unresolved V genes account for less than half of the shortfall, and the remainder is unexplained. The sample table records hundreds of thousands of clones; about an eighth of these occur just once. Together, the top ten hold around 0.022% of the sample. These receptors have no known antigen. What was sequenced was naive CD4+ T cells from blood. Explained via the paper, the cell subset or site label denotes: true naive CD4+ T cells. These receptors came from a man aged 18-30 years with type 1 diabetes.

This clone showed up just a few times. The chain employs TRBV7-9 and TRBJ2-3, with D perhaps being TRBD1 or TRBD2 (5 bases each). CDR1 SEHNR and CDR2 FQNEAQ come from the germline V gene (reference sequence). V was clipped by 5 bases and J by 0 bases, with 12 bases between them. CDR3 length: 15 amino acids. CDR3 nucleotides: TGTGCCAGCAGCCAAGGTGGGGGAAGCACAGATACGCAGTATTTT. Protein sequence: CASSQGGGSTDTQYF.

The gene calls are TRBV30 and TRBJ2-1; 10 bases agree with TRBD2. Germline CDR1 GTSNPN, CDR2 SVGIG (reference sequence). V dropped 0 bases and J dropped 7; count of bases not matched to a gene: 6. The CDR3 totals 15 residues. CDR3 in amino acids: CAWSVGLAGVNEQFF. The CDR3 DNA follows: TGTGCCTGGAGTGTGGGGCTAGCGGGGGTAAATGAGCAGTTCTTC.

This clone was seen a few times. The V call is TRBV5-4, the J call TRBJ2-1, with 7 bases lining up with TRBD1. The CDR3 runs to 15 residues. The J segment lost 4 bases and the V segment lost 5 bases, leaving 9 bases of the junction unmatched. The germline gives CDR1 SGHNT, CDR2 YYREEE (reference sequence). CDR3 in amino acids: CASSSGTAQYNEQFF. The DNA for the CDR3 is TGTGCCAGCAGTTCCGGGACAGCACAATACAATGAGCAGTTCTTC.

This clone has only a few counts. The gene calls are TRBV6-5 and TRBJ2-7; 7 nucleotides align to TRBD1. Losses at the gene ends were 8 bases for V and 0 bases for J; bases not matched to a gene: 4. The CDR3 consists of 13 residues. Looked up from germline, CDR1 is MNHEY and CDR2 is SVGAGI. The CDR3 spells CASAGQDSYEQYF. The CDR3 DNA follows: TGTGCCAGCGCAGGACAGGACTCCTACGAGCAGTACTTC.

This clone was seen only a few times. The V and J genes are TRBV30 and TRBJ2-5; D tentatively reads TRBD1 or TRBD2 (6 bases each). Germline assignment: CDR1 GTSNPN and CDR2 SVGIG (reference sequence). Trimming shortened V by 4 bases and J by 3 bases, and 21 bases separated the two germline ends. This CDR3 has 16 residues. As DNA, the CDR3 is TGTGCCTGGAAGGTTTGGGGGGCCGCCGGTGAAGAGACCCAGTACTTC. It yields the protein CAWKVWGAAGEETQYF.

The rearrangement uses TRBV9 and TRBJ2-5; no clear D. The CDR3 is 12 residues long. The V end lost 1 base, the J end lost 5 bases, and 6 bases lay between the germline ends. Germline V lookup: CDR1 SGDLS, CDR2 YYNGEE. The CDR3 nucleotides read TGTGCCAGCAGCGTACTCGGGGAGACCCAGTACTTC. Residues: CASSVLGETQYF.

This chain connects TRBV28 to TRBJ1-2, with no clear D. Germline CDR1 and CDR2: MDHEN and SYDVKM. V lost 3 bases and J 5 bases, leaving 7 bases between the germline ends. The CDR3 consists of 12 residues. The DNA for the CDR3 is TGTGCCAGCAGTTTTGGACTTTATGGCTACACCTTC. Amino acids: CASSFGLYGYTF.

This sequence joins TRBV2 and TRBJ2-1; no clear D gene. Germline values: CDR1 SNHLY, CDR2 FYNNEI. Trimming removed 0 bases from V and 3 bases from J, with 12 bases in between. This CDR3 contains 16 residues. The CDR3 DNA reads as TGTGCCAGCAGTGAAGCGCTGTGGCAGAACTACAATGAGCAGTTCTTC. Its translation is CASSEALWQNYNEQFF.

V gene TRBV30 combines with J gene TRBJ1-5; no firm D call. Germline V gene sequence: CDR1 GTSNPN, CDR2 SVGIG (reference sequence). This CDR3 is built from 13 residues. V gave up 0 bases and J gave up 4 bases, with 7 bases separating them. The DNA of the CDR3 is TGTGCCTGGAGTGTCAGTTTTAATCAGCCCCAGCATTTT. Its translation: CAWSVSFNQPQHF.

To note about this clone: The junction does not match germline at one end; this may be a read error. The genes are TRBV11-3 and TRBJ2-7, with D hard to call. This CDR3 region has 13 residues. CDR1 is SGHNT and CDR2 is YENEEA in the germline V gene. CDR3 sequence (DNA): TGTGCCAGCAGCATAGATCGCTTCTACGAGCAGTACTTC. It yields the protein CASSIDRFYEQYF.

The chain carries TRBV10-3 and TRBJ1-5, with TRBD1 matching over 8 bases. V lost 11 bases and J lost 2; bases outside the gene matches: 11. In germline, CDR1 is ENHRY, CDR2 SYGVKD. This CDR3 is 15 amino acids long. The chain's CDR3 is CASGTGTGGNQPQHF. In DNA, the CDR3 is TGTGCCTCCGGGACAGGAACAGGGGGCAATCAGCCCCAGCATTTT.

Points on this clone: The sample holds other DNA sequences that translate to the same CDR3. CDR3 sequence reads: CASSPTGTNYEQYF. CDR3 DNA: TGTGCCAGCTCACCAACCGGGACCAATTACGAGCAGTACTTC. This sequence joins TRBV18 and TRBJ2-7; D tentatively fits TRBD1 or TRBD2 (5 bases each). The CDR3 loop spans 14 amino acids. Per the germline V gene, CDR1 is KGHSH and CDR2 is LQKENI. The V end was cut by 2 bases, the J end by 4 bases, with 12 bases between.

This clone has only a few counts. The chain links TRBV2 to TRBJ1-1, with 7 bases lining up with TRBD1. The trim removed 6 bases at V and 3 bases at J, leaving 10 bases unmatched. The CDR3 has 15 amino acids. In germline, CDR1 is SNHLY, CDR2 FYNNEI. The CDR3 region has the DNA TGTGCCAGCAGAGGTAGACAGGGAAGCGACACTGAAGCTTTCTTT. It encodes CASRGRQGSDTEAFF.

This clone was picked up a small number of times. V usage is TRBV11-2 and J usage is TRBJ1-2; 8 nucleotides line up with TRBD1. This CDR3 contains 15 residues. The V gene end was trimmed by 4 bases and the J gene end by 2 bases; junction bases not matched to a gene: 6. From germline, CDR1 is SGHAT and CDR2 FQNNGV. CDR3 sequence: CASSYRTGLNYGYTF. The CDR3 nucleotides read TGTGCCAGCAGCTACAGGACAGGGCTGAACTATGGCTACACCTTC.

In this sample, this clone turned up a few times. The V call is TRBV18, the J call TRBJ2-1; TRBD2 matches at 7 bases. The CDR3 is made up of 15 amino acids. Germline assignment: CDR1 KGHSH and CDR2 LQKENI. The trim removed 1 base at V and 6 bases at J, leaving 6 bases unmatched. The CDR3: CASSPQEGGVNEQFF. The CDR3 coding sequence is TGTGCCAGCTCACCACAGGAGGGAGGGGTCAATGAGCAGTTCTTC.

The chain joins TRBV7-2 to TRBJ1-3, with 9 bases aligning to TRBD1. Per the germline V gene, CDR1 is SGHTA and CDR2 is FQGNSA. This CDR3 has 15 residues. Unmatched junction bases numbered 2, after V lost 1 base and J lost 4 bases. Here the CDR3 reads CASSLGTGDGNTIYF. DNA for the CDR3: TGTGCCAGCAGCTTAGGGACAGGGGACGGAAACACCATATATTTT. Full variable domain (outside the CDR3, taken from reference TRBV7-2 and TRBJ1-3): GAGVSQSPSNKVTEKGKDVELRCDPISGHTALYWYRQSLGQGLEFLIYFQGNSAPDKSGLPSDRFSAERTGGSVSTLTIQRTQQEDSAVYLCASSLGTGDGNTIYFGEGSWLTVV.

This CDR3 is CASSLAGVNYGYTF. The CDR3 DNA follows: TGTGCCAGCAGCTTAGCGGGGGTGAACTATGGCTACACCTTC. The rearrangement uses TRBV11-2 and TRBJ1-2, with a possible D match to TRBD1 (5 bases). V dropped 1 base and J dropped 2 bases, with 8 bases sitting between them. The germline CDR1 and CDR2 sequences are SGHAT and FQNNGV. CDR3 size: 14 residues.

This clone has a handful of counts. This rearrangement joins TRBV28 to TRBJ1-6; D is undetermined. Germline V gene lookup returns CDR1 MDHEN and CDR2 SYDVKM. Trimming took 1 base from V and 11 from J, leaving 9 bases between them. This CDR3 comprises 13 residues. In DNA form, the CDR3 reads TGTGCCAGCAGTTTATCGAGCGGTCCACCCCTCCACTTT. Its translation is CASSLSSGPPLHF.